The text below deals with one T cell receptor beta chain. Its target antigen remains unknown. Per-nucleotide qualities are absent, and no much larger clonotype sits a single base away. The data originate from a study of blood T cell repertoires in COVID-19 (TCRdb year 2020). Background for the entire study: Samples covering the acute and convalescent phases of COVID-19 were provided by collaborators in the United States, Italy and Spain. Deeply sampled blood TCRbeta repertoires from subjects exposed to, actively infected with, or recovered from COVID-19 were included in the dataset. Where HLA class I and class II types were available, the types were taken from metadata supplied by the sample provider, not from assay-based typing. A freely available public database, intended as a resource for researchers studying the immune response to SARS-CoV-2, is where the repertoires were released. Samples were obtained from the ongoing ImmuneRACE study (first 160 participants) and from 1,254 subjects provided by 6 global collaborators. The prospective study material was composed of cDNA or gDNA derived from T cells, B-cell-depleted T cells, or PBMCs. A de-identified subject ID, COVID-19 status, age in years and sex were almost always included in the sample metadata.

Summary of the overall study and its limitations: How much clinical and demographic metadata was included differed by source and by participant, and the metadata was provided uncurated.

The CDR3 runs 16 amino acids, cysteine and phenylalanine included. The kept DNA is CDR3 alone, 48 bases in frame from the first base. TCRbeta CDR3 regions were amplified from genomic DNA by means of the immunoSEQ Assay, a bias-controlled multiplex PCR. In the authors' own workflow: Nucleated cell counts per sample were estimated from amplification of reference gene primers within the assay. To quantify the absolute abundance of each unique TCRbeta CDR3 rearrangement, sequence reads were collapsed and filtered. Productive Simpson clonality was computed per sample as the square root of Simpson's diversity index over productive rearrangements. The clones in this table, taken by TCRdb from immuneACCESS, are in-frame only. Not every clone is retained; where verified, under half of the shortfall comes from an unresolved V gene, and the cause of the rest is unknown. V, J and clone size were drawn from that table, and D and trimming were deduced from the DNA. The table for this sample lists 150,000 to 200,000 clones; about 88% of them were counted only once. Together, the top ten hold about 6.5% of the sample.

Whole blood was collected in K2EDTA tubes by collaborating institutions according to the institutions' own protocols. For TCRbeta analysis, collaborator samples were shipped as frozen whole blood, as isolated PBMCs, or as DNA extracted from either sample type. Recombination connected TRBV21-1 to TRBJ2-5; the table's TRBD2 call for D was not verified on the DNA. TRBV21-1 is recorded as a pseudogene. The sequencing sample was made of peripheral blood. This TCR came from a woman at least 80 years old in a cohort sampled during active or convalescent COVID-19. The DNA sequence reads TGTGCCAGCAGCAACGGACTAGCGGGAATAGAAGAGACCCAGTACTTC. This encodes CASSNGLAGIEETQYF.